This TCR beta chain comes out of a study of cytomegalovirus exposure and HLA in healthy donors. Study-level results: In the analysis, some V segments, TRBV6-2 and TRBV6-3 included, were excluded as indistinguishable.

PCR primers comprised 60 Vbeta and 13 Jbeta primers. Libraries were prepared by immunoSEQ multiplex PCR; TCRdb keeps only in-frame clonotypes and omits some of them. This sample yields 29,000 or so clones, of which about 60% are seen a single time; around two fifths belongs to the top ten. This clone was seen ten or more times. What it recognizes is unknown. With 4 bases clipped from V and 1 base from J, the junction kept 7 bases outside the gene matches. CDR3 length: 15 amino acids. CDR1 and CDR2 from the germline V gene are SGDLS and YYNGEE. This sequence originates from a male donor in good health and CMV-seropositive. The J gene is TRBJ1-2, the V gene TRBV9; 7 nucleotides agree with TRBD1. What was sequenced was PBMCs. CDR3 sequence reads: CASSLRDSNNYGYTF. The DNA for the CDR3 is TGTGCCAGCAGCTTACGGGACAGCAATAACTATGGCTACACCTTC.